This TCR beta chain was sequenced in a study of T cells in Graves' hyperthyroidism and ophthalmopathy. About the research overall: At initial diagnosis, before any treatment had begun, peripheral blood was obtained. General study results and limits: Ophthalmopathy was predicted by the model a median of approximately 6 months ahead of onset.

Newly diagnosed patients aged 18 to 65 had hyperthyroidism of under 2 months' duration. The source material, RNA transcripts, was used to amplify TCR beta CDR3 regions. Researchers ran a first-round RT-PCR on the TCR CDR3 using the HTBI primer set. MiXCR was run by TCRdb on the multiplex PCR reads, yielding one entry per CDR3 protein. The sample yields around 420,000 distinct CDR3 sequences, 15% to 18% seen once. This clonotype was found many times. Its antigen is unknown. This CDR3 region has 14 residues. Losses at the gene ends were 4 bases for V and 1 base for J; bases not matched to a gene: 2. Germline-derived CDR1 and CDR2 are LGHDT and YNNKEL (reference sequence).

The sample comprised blood. This chain uses TRBV3-1 with TRBJ2-3; 7 bases agree with TRBD2. The clonotype was recovered from a woman in her late teens or twenties with Graves' hyperthyroidism. CDR3 sequence: CASSRGGGTDTQYF. The CDR3 DNA reads as TGTGCCAGCAGCCGGGGAGGGGGCACAGATACGCAGTATTTT.